This T cell receptor (beta chain) was observed in a study of shared T cell receptors in the human thymus. V gave up 4 bases and J gave up 0 bases, with 14 bases separating them. The CDR3 sequence is 16 residues long. Germline V lookup: CDR1 MNHEY, CDR2 SVGAGI. Profiled with immunoSEQ multiplex PCR; TCRdb holds only in-frame clones, not every one. The profile shows hundreds of thousands of clones, over 75% of them singletons. The sample also formed part of further work on human thymus T cells.

This sequence joins TRBV6-5 and TRBJ2-3, with D perhaps matching TRBD2 (6 bases). The TCR comes from a boy in the first two years of life with a congenital heart defect. Sequencing was carried out using thymocytes. The CDR3 coding sequence is TGTGCCAGCAGTTCAGGGAGGCCGTATAGCACAGATACGCAGTATTTT. The encoded protein is CASSSGRPYSTDTQYF.